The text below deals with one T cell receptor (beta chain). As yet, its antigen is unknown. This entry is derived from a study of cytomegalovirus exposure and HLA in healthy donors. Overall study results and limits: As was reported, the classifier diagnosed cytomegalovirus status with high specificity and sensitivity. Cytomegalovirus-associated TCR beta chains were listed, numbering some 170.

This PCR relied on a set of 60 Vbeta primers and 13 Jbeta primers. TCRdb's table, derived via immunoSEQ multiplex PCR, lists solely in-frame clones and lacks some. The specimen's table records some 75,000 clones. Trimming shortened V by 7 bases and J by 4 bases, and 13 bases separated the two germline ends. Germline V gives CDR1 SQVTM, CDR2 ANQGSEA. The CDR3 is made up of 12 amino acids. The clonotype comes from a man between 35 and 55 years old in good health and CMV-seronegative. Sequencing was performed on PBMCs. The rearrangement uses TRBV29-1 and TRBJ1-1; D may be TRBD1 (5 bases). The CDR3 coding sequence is TGCAGCGCGGAGGGGTTGGCCACTGAAGCTTTCTTT. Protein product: CSAEGLATEAFF.